This T cell receptor (beta chain) appears in the sequencing data of a study of T cell responses to AZD1222 COVID-19 vaccine. Study as a whole: The analysis combined second doses at about 4 or about 12 weeks. The study's findings and limits: As reported, nearly half of all spike-specific TCRs target variant regions that are unmutated. Baseline seropositives among AZD1222 recipients totaled only 5 or 6. Samples come after the peak T cell response, not at day 14.

As for this clone: Its antigen is as yet unknown.

Only in-frame clones appear in the TCRdb table, and some are missing; sequencing was by immunoSEQ multiplex PCR. Of over 90,000 clones listed, roughly 88% were seen once; the top ten hold 20%. Germline V gene data show CDR1 as KGHSH and CDR2 as LQKENI. The germline V and J ends were trimmed by 3 bases and 3 bases, with 12 bases remaining between them. This CDR3 has 14 amino acids. The material was peripheral blood, obtained on day 0 of AZD1222 vaccination. The chain combines TRBV18 with TRBJ2-7; D gene unclear. The TCR originated in an adult in good health. DNA of the CDR3: TGTGCCAGCTCACCCCCGGCCGGCAACTACGAGCAGTACTTC. It yields the protein CASSPPAGNYEQYF.